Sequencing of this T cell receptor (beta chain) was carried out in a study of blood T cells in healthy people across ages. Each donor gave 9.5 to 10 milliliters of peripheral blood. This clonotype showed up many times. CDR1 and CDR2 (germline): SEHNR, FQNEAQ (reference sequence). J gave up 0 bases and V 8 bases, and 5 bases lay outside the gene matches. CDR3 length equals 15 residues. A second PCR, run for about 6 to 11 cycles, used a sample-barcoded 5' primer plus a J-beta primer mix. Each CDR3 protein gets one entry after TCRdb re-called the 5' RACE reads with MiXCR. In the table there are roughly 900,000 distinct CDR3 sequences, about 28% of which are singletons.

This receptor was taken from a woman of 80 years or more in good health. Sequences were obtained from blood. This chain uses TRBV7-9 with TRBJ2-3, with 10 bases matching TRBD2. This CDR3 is CASASGGPSTDTQYF. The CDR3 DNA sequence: TGTGCCAGCGCTAGCGGGGGCCCTAGCACAGATACGCAGTATTTT.